The clone carrying this T cell receptor beta chain was seen at least ten times. The CDR3 is 13 amino acids. V shed 6 bases and J shed 2 bases, with 14 bases lying between them. Germline V gene lookup returns CDR1 DFQATT and CDR2 SNEGSKA (reference sequence). These data originate in a study of T cells after yellow fever vaccination. Using its own MiXCR run on the 5' RACE reads, TCRdb lists one record per CDR3 protein. Of 200,000 to 300,000 distinct CDR3 sequences in the sample, less than 7.5% were seen once. This material consisted of CD4+ T cells sorted from PBMCs, taken on the day of the yellow fever booster vaccination. The J gene is TRBJ2-7, the V gene TRBV20-1, with a possible D match to TRBD1 (7 bases). The TCR was taken from a man aged 25 to 45 who received the YFV17D yellow fever vaccine. The chain's CDR3 is CSAPGGWTYEQYF. CDR3 nucleotides: TGCAGTGCCCCAGGGGGGTGGACCTACGAGCAGTACTTC.